The 30 T cell receptor beta chains listed next were all sequenced from one sample in a study of blood T cells in healthy people across ages. A sample-barcoded 5' primer and a J-beta primer mix were used in a second PCR of about 7 to 11 cycles. TCRdb re-derived calls from the 5' RACE reads in MiXCR, one entry per CDR3 protein. Among hundreds of thousands of distinct CDR3 sequences listed, 20% to 25% were seen once. The data were also submitted as part of a second study, on T cells of mothers and their children.

Source material: blood. These receptors came from a boy between 10 and 17 years old in good health.

This clonotype has more than one count but fewer than ten. CDR3 nucleotide sequence: TGCGCCAGCAGCCAAGAGATGCGGGAGACCCAGTACTTC. It translates to CASSQEMRETQYF. The J gene is TRBJ2-5, the V gene TRBV4-1; D unclear. The CDR3 has 13 amino acids. Germline V gene data show CDR1 as MGHRA and CDR2 as YSYEKL. Trimming stripped 0 bases from V and 5 bases from J, with 7 bases between.

There are a few counts of this clonotype. The chain carries TRBV14 and TRBJ2-4; no definite D call. CDR3 length equals 11 residues. Between the trimmed V and J ends, which lost 9 bases and 15 bases, there was a span of 18 bases. The V gene's germline CDR1 is SGHDN and CDR2 FVKESK. Here the CDR3 reads CASSNSAPRYF. The CDR3 DNA reads TGTGCCAGTAGCAACAGCGCTCCTCGGTACTTC.

This clonotype was seen a handful of times. The chain employs TRBV12-3 or TRBV12-4 and TRBJ2-7; 11 nucleotides agree with TRBD2. J lost 3 bases, V lost 2 bases, and 6 bases had no gene match. The CDR3 extends over 16 amino acids. The CDR3 DNA is TGTGCCAGCAGTTTATGGCTAGCGGGAGGTAGCTACGAGCAGTACTTC. Amino acids: CASSLWLAGGSYEQYF.

V gene TRBV5-4 combines with J gene TRBJ2-5; maybe TRBD1 (5 bases). Germline V gives CDR1 SGHNT, CDR2 YYREEE (reference sequence). The CDR3 loop spans 14 amino acids. Deletions cut 2 bases from V and 4 bases from J, with 12 bases between. CDR3 protein: CASSFRGRPETQYF. The CDR3 DNA reads TGTGCCAGCAGCTTTAGGGGCAGACCAGAGACCCAGTACTTC.

The chain carries TRBV4-2 and TRBJ2-5, with 8 positions matching TRBD1. Unmatched junction bases numbered 5, after V lost 3 bases and J lost 2 bases. Germline V CDR1 and CDR2: LGHNA, YNFKEQ. This CDR3 is built from 15 residues. The CDR3 DNA reads TGTGCCAGCAGCCACCCCGGGACAGGTCAAGAGACCCAGTACTTC. This sequence encodes CASSHPGTGQETQYF.

This clonotype was seen only a few times. The rearrangement joins TRBV2 to TRBJ2-1; TRBD2 matches 7 bases. The J call is in doubt because the DNA end fits TRBJ2-7 better. This CDR3 spans 15 amino acids. Germline CDR1 and CDR2: SNHLY and FYNNEI. CDR3 loop: CASSDPSGDSYEQYF. In nucleotides, the CDR3 is TGTGCCAGCAGTGATCCAAGCGGGGACTCCTACGAGCAGTACTTC.

This clonotype was found a few times. The chain links TRBV20-1 to TRBJ2-5, with TRBD1 matching 9 bases. This CDR3 region has 16 residues. The V segment lost 0 bases and the J segment 4 bases; nucleotides outside the gene matches: 9. Germline CDR1 DFQATT, CDR2 SNEGSKA (reference sequence). CDR3 region: CSARDLLTGGSETQYF. The CDR3 DNA reads TGCAGTGCTAGAGATCTCCTGACAGGGGGTTCAGAGACCCAGTACTTC.

This clonotype occurred a few times. The chain combines TRBV12-3 or TRBV12-4 with TRBJ2-7; 7 bases are a match to TRBD2. CDR3 size: 15 residues. J lost 3 bases, V lost 3 bases, and 8 bases had no gene match. Here the CDR3 reads CASSFSRGGFYEQYF. CDR3 nucleotides: TGTGCCAGCAGTTTCTCAAGGGGAGGGTTCTACGAGCAGTACTTC.

This clonotype showed up just a few times. The genes are TRBV15 and TRBJ2-3; no definite D call. The germline V gene encodes CDR1 LNHNV and CDR2 YYDKDF (reference sequence). This CDR3 is built from 13 residues. V was trimmed by 3 bases and J by 5 bases, leaving 9 bases between them. CDR3 in DNA: TGTGCCACCAGCAGTTTTTCAGGAGATACGCAGTATTTT. This gives the protein CATSSFSGDTQYF. Complete variable domain (other parts from reference TRBV15 and TRBJ2-3): DAMVIQNPRYQVTQFGKPVTLSCSQTLNHNVMYWYQQKSSQAPKLLFHYYDKDFNNEADTPDNFQSRRPNTSFCFLDIRSPGLGDTAMYLCATSSFSGDTQYFGPGTRLTVL.

The rearrangement links TRBV29-1 to TRBJ1-2; D is perhaps TRBD1 (6 bases). The CDR3 covers 12 residues. From germline, CDR1 is SQVTM and CDR2 ANQGSEA. V dropped 5 bases and J dropped 4 bases, with 11 bases sitting between them. In DNA, the CDR3 is TGCAGCGTTCCGACAGGCCGCTATGGCTACACCTTC. Translating it yields CSVPTGRYGYTF.

This clonotype was seen a handful of times. The chain has TRBV28 and TRBJ2-1; 8 positions agree with TRBD2. Trimming cost V 1 base and J 8 bases; bases outside gene matches: 16. Germline CDR1 reads MDHEN; CDR2 reads SYDVKM. The CDR3 covers 18 residues. The CDR3: CASSLLGLTAGVFDEQFF. DNA for the CDR3: TGTGCCAGCAGTTTATTGGGGCTCACAGCGGGAGTGTTCGATGAGCAGTTCTTC.

This rearrangement joins TRBV11-1 to TRBJ2-2; possible D gene TRBD1, 5 bases. V was pared by 2 bases and J by 0 bases, with 22 bases between. This CDR3 spans 20 amino acids. CDR1 and CDR2 (germline): SGHAT, FQDESV (reference sequence). CDR3 DNA: TGTGCCAGCAGCTTAAGAGTTCAGGGAACAGAAGGACCGAACACCGGGGAGCTGTTTTTT. As protein: CASSLRVQGTEGPNTGELFF.

V gene TRBV18 combines with J gene TRBJ2-3; 13 nucleotides agree with TRBD2. Trimming took 4 bases from V and 8 from J; bases not matched to a gene: 18. CDR3 length: 19 residues. CDR1 and CDR2 (germline): KGHSH, LQKENI. The CDR3 here is CASSHGLAGVKSTDSTQYF. The CDR3 nucleotides are TGTGCCAGCTCACATGGACTAGCGGGAGTCAAGAGCACAGATAGTACGCAGTATTTT.

At least ten counts were recorded for this clonotype. This sequence joins TRBV25-1 and TRBJ1-1; D ambiguous. CDR1 and CDR2 from the germline V gene are MGHDK and SYGVNS. The CDR3 spans 13 residues. V dropped 4 bases and J dropped 1 base, with 7 bases sitting between them. The CDR3: CASSATENTEAFF. The CDR3 bases are TGTGCCAGCAGTGCTACAGAGAACACTGAAGCTTTCTTT.

In this sample, this clonotype turned up a few times. V and J are TRBV2 and TRBJ2-6; D is unclear. V gave up 3 bases and J gave up 9 bases, with 15 bases separating them. The CDR3 is 15 amino acids. Germline lookup yields CDR1 SNHLY and CDR2 FYNNEI. CDR3 sequence: CASSEYVNQFNVLTF. The DNA for the CDR3 is TGTGCCAGCAGTGAGTACGTTAACCAGTTCAACGTCCTGACTTTC.

The chain carries TRBV20-1 and TRBJ2-1, with 8 bases aligning to TRBD2. Germline assignment: CDR1 DFQATT and CDR2 SNEGSKA (reference sequence). V was pared by 6 bases and J by 6 bases, with 7 bases of the junction left unmatched. This CDR3 has 13 amino acids. In DNA form, the CDR3 reads TGCAGTGCACTTCTAGGGACTAGCAATGAGCAGTTCTTC. It is translated as CSALLGTSNEQFF.

This clonotype has more than one count but fewer than ten. CDR3 region: CASITGSGMNTEAFF. CDR3 bases: TGCGCCAGCATCACGGGCTCTGGCATGAACACTGAAGCTTTCTTT. The V and J genes are TRBV5-1 and TRBJ1-1; no clear D gene. The V gene lost 6 bases and the J gene lost 0 bases, with 15 bases spanning the gap. The germline CDR1 and CDR2 sequences are SGHRS and YFSETQ. This CDR3 contains 15 residues.

This rearrangement joins TRBV27 to TRBJ2-3; D is undetermined. This CDR3 contains 15 residues. The germline CDR1 and CDR2 sequences are MNHEY and SMNVEV (reference sequence). Trimming stripped 6 bases from V and 6 bases from J, with 19 bases between. The CDR3 DNA is TGTGCCAGCAGGCCTCGGATGCTAATCACGGATACGCAGTATTTT. Translation gives CASRPRMLITDTQYF.

This rearrangement joins TRBV5-6 to TRBJ2-5; 9 bases align to TRBD1. V dropped 7 bases and J dropped 5; count of bases not matched to a gene: 12. From germline, CDR1 is SGHDT and CDR2 YYEEEE. The CDR3 has 15 amino acids. The CDR3 spells CASGPLTGGRETQYF. CDR3 sequence (DNA): TGTGCCAGCGGACCCCTCACAGGGGGCAGGGAGACCCAGTACTTC.

Only one count was recorded for this clonotype. This chain links TRBV7-9 with TRBJ2-2; 12 nucleotides line up with TRBD2. The CDR3 sequence is 16 residues long. Germline trimming cut 5 bases from V and 4 bases from J; bases unmatched to any gene: 5. The germline gives CDR1 SEHNR, CDR2 FQNEAQ (reference sequence). This chain's CDR3 is CASSQPGLAGTGELFF. CDR3 DNA sequence: TGTGCCAGCAGCCAACCGGGACTAGCGGGCACCGGGGAGCTGTTTTTT.

The chain uses TRBV4-1 and TRBJ1-4; D is uncertain. The ends were cut back, 4 bases at V and 8 bases at J, with 11 bases in the middle. Germline CDR1 is MGHRA and CDR2 is YSYEKL. The CDR3 runs to 13 residues. As DNA, the CDR3 is TGCGCCAGCAGCCCCTTAGGGCAGGAAAAACTGTTTTTT. Translation gives CASSPLGQEKLFF.

This chain connects TRBV20-1 to TRBJ2-3; D is unresolved. Per the germline V gene, CDR1 is DFQATT and CDR2 is SNEGSKA (reference sequence). CDR3 length: 14 amino acids. Trimming cost V 3 bases and J 4 bases, with 14 bases left between them. The CDR3, as DNA: TGCAGTGCTAGTCCGAGTCATGCACCAGATACGCAGTATTTT. This sequence encodes CSASPSHAPDTQYF.

V and J are TRBV28 and TRBJ2-6; D uncertain. CDR3 length: 16 amino acids. Germline CDR1 reads MDHEN; CDR2 reads SYDVKM. With 3 bases removed from V and 0 bases from J, the gap between germline ends came to 9 bases. The chain's CDR3 is CASSFYESSGANVLTF. The CDR3 DNA is TGTGCCAGCAGTTTCTATGAATCCTCTGGGGCCAACGTCCTGACTTTC.

The V call is TRBV29-1, the J call TRBJ2-5, with a weak D call TRBD2 (5 bases). In germline, CDR1 is SQVTM, CDR2 ANQGSEA. This CDR3 spans 12 amino acids. V gave up 7 bases and J gave up 1 base, with 10 bases separating them. CDR3: CSAAGIQETQYF. CDR3 DNA sequence: TGCAGCGCAGCCGGGATCCAAGAGACCCAGTACTTC.

The chain uses TRBV5-1 and TRBJ2-3; perhaps TRBD1 as D (7 bases). V lost 1 base, J lost 6 bases, and 18 bases lay in between. Germline lookup yields CDR1 SGHRS and CDR2 YFSETQ. The CDR3 runs to 16 residues. This chain's CDR3 is CASSLSTPQGRDTQYF. The CDR3 bases are TGCGCCAGCAGCTTGTCCACTCCACAGGGGAGGGATACGCAGTATTTT. The whole variable domain, filled in from reference TRBV5-1 and TRBJ2-3, reads KAGVTQTPRYLIKTRGQQVTLSCSPISGHRSVSWYQQTPGQGLQFLFEYFSETQRNKGNFPGRFSGRQFSNSRSEMNVSTLELGDSALYLCASSLSTPQGRDTQYFGPGTRLTVL.

CDR3 bases: TGCAGTGCTAGAGCTATGACAGGGGCTCGTGAAAAACTGTTTTTT. Protein sequence: CSARAMTGAREKLFF. The chain carries TRBV20-1 and TRBJ1-4; TRBD1 matches 8 bases. Germline-derived CDR1 and CDR2 are DFQATT and SNEGSKA (reference sequence). V trimming: 1 base; J trimming: 7 bases; junction bases outside the gene matches: 8. This CDR3 is 15 amino acids long.

The chain couples TRBV3-1 to TRBJ1-3; no firm D call. This CDR3 region has 14 residues. CDR1 is LGHDT and CDR2 is YNNKEL in the germline V gene (reference sequence). V was shortened by 2 bases and J by 0 bases, with 5 bases between the two germline ends. This CDR3 reads CASSQISSGNTIYF. Written as DNA, the CDR3 is TGTGCCAGCAGCCAAATTAGCTCTGGAAACACCATATATTTT.

The chain joins TRBV6-2 or TRBV6-3 to TRBJ2-5, with D unclear. With the DNA end fitting TRBJ2-7 better, the J assignment may be wrong. Germline V CDR1 and CDR2: MNHEY, SVGEGT. The CDR3 is 16 amino acids. In DNA, the CDR3 is TGTGCCAGCAGCCCGGCTGGGATAAGATCCTCCTACGAGCAGTACTTC. The encoded protein is CASSPAGIRSSYEQYF.

This clonotype was detected only once. This rearrangement joins TRBV20-1 to TRBJ2-3; 8 positions agree with TRBD2. The V gene end was trimmed by 0 bases and the J gene end by 4 bases; junction bases not matched to a gene: 9. The CDR3 contains 16 residues. Germline V gives CDR1 DFQATT, CDR2 SNEGSKA (reference sequence). DNA of the CDR3: TGCAGTGCTAGAGATCCCGGACTAGCCCCCCCAGATACGCAGTATTTT. Its translation is CSARDPGLAPPDTQYF.

This clonotype turned up a few times. The chain joins TRBV5-1 to TRBJ2-4; perhaps D is TRBD1 or TRBD2 (7 bases each). Germline V lookup: CDR1 SGHRS, CDR2 YFSETQ. The CDR3 covers 15 residues. V was pared by 4 bases and J by 3 bases, with 14 bases between. CDR3 residues: CASSAGGVDKNIQYF. The CDR3 DNA reads TGCGCCAGCAGCGCAGGGGGGGTTGACAAAAACATTCAGTACTTC.